What follows are 4 T cell receptor beta chains derived from one specimen sequenced in a study of radiotherapy plus CTLA-4 blockade in lung cancer. The assay was immunoSEQ multiplex PCR, and TCRdb's table has in-frame clones only and misses some. The sample comprises approximately 94,000 clones, roughly 80% of which are singletons, and over 20% rests with the top ten. Sequences were derived from peripheral blood, sampled from a patient treated with radiotherapy plus ipilimumab. These receptors were taken from a human donor with non-small cell lung cancer that progressed on radiotherapy plus ipilimumab.

The chain couples TRBV2 to TRBJ2-2; 7 bases are shared with TRBD2. Germline values: CDR1 SNHLY, CDR2 FYNNEI. Losses at the gene ends were 5 bases for V and 4 bases for J; bases not matched to a gene: 16. The CDR3 totals 18 residues. The CDR3 DNA follows: TGTGCCAGCAGTACCCCGAGATGGCTAGCGGAAGGCACCGGGGAGCTGTTTTTT. Translated, it gives CASSTPRWLAEGTGELFF.

As concerns this clone: An end of the junction does not agree with germline; a read error may underlie this. The chain combines TRBV25-1 with TRBJ1-1, with 9 nucleotides matching TRBD1. Looked up from germline, CDR1 is MGHDK and CDR2 is SYGVNS. The CDR3 totals 14 residues. The CDR3 DNA sequence: TGTGCCAGCAGCGATTCCGGGACAGGGACTGAATCTTTCTTT. Translation gives CASSDSGTGTESFF. Supplemented by reference TRBV25-1 and TRBJ1-1, the full variable domain reads EADIYQTPRYLVIGTGKKITLECSQTMGHDKMYWYQQDPGMELHLIHYSYGVNSTEKGDLSSESTVSRIRTEHFPLTLESARPSHTSQYLCASSDSGTGTESFFGQGTRLTVV.

V is TRBV30 and J is TRBJ2-7; 8 nucleotides align to TRBD2. This CDR3 spans 14 amino acids. Germline V lookup: CDR1 GTSNPN, CDR2 SVGIG (reference sequence). Trimming removed 5 bases from V and 6 bases from J; junction bases left unmatched: 12. The CDR3 bases are TGTGCCTGGGCGGCGGGGGGACTAGTTTCCGAGCAGTACTTC. As protein: CAWAAGGLVSEQYF.

The J gene is TRBJ1-5, the V gene TRBV6-5, with D possibly being TRBD1 (6 bases). Trimming removed 0 bases at V and 3 bases at J, with 9 bases between. Germline values: CDR1 MNHEY, CDR2 SVGAGI. The CDR3 spans 15 residues. CDR3 in DNA: TGTGCCAGCAGTTACTCGGGACAAAACAATCAGCCCCAGCATTTT. It codes for CASSYSGQNNQPQHF.